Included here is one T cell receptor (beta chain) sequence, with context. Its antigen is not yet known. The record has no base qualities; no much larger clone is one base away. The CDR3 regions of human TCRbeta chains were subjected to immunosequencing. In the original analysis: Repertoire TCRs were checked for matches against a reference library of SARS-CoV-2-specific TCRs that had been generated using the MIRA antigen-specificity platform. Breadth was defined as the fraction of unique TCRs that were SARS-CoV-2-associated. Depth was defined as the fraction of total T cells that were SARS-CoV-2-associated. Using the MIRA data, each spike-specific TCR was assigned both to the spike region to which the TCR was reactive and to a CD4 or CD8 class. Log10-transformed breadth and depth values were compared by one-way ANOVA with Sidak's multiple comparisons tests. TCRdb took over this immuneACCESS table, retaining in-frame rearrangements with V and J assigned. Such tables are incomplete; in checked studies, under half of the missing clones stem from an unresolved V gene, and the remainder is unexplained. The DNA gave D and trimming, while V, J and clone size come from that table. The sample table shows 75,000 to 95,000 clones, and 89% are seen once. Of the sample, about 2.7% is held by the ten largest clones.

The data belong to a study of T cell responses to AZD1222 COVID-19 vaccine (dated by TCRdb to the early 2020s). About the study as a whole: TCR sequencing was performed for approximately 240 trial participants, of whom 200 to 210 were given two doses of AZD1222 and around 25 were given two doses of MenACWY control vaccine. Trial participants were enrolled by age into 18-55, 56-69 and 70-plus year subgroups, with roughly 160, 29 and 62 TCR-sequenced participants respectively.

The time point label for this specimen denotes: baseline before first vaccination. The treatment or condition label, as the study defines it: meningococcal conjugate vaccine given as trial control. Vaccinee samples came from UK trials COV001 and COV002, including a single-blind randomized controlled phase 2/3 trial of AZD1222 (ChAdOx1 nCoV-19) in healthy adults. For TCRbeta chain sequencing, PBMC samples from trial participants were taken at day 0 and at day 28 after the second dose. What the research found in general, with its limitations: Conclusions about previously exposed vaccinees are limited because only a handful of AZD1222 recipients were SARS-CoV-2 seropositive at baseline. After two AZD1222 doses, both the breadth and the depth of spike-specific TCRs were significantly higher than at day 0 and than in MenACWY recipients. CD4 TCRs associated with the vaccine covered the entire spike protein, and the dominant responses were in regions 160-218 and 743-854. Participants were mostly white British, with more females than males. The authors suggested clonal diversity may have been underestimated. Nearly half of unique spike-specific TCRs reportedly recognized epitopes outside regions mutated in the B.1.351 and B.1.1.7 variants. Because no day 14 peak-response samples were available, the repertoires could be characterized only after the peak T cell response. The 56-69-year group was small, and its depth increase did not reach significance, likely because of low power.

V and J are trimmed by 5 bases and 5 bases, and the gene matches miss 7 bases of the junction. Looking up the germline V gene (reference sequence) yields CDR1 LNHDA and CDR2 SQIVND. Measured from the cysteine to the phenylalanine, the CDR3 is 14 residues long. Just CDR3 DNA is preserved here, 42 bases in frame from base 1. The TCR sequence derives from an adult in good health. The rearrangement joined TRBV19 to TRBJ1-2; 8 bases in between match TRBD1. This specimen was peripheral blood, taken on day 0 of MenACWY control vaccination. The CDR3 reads CASSANRGKYGYTF. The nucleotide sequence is TGTGCCAGTAGTGCCAACAGGGGGAAGTATGGCTACACCTTC.